This entry lists 7 T cell receptor beta chains sequenced from one sample in a study of chemoradiotherapy in HPV16-positive cancers. Produced via immunoSEQ multiplex PCR; TCRdb's table is partial and in-frame only. The table includes about 25,000 clones, more than 80% detected once. The sequencing used blood, collected from a patient who underwent chemoradiotherapy. These receptors were obtained from a human donor with HPV-associated anogenital cancer.

CDR3 in amino acids: CASSGLAITDTQYF. DNA of the CDR3: TGTGCCAGCAGTGGATTAGCTATCACAGATACGCAGTATTTT. This rearrangement joins TRBV2 to TRBJ2-3; no definite D call. The V end lost 4 bases, the J end lost 2 bases, and 10 bases lay between the germline ends. The CDR3 covers 14 residues. Per the germline V gene, CDR1 is SNHLY and CDR2 is FYNNEI.

This clone has only one observation. The gene calls are TRBV18 and TRBJ1-3; D perhaps matches TRBD1 (6 bases). The CDR3 runs 13 residues. CDR1 KGHSH and CDR2 LQKENI come from the germline V gene. Trimming took off 6 bases at V and 7 bases at J, with 13 bases between the two ends. Here the CDR3 reads CASSTTGRNTIYF. As DNA, the CDR3 is TGTGCCAGCTCGACAACAGGGCGCAACACCATATATTTT.

The chain employs TRBV5-4 and TRBJ1-1, with 11 nucleotides matching TRBD1. CDR1 is SGHNT, CDR2 YYREEE, per germline (reference sequence). This CDR3 is built from 15 residues. The trim removed 2 bases at V and 6 bases at J, leaving 6 bases unmatched. CDR3 loop: CASSLGQGAYSEAFF. CDR3 bases: TGTGCCAGCAGCTTAGGACAGGGGGCTTATTCTGAAGCTTTCTTT. The variable domain in full, completed from reference TRBV5-4 and TRBJ1-1, reads ETGVTQSPTHLIKTRGQQVTLRCSSQSGHNTVSWYQQALGQGPQFIFQYYREEENGRGNFPPRFSGLQFPNYSSELNVNALELDDSALYLCASSLGQGAYSEAFFGQGTRLTVV.

The chain employs TRBV7-2 and TRBJ2-1, with TRBD2 identical over 9 bases. V trimming: 2 bases; J trimming: 1 base; junction bases outside the gene matches: 3. CDR1 and CDR2 from the germline V gene are SGHTA and FQGNSA. The length of the CDR3 is 16 residues. CDR3 coding DNA: TGTGCCAGCAGCTTACTTAGCGGGGGTTCCTACAATGAGCAGTTCTTC. Translation: CASSLLSGGSYNEQFF.

The chain couples TRBV7-2 to TRBJ2-3; D not certain. Between the trimmed V and J ends, which lost 5 bases and 1 base, there was a span of 7 bases. Germline V gene data show CDR1 as SGHTA and CDR2 as FQGNSA. The CDR3 runs 13 residues. CDR3 sequence: CASSTPGTDTQYF. CDR3 coding DNA: TGTGCCAGCAGCACCCCCGGCACAGATACGCAGTATTTT.

The CDR3 sequence is CASSLDPSTSLSYNEQFF. CDR3 DNA: TGTGCCAGCAGCTTAGATCCCTCAACTAGCTTATCCTACAATGAGCAGTTCTTC. The chain combines TRBV11-2 with TRBJ2-1; tentatively, D is TRBD2 (6 bases). V dropped 0 bases and J dropped 1 base, with 16 bases sitting between them. Germline loops: CDR1 SGHAT, CDR2 FQNNGV. This CDR3 spans 18 amino acids. The whole variable domain, filled in from reference TRBV11-2 and TRBJ2-1, reads EAGVAQSPRYKIIEKRQSVAFWCNPISGHATLYWYQQILGQGPKLLIQFQNNGVVDDSQLPKDRFSAERLKGVDSTLKIQPAKLEDSAVYLCASSLDPSTSLSYNEQFFGPGTRLTVL.

This chain connects TRBV7-2 to TRBJ2-1; no clear D gene. Germline V gives CDR1 SGHTA, CDR2 FQGNSA. This CDR3 is built from 11 residues. Between the trimmed V and J ends, which lost 5 bases and 8 bases, there was a span of 7 bases. The CDR3 region is CASSLLYEQFF. DNA for the CDR3: TGTGCCAGCAGCCTCCTATATGAGCAGTTCTTC.